Below are 25 T cell receptor beta chains sequenced from a single sample in a study of cytomegalovirus exposure and HLA in healthy donors. Vbeta (60) and Jbeta (13) primers were used in the PCR. Data came from immunoSEQ multiplex PCR; TCRdb stores just in-frame clones and leaves some out. This table has more than 85,000 clones, about 15% appearing once. The sample was PBMCs. All receptors come from a female donor in good health and CMV-seronegative.

This clone appeared a few times. This chain connects TRBV5-4 to TRBJ2-3; tentative D call: TRBD1 (5 bases). Germline assignment: CDR1 SGHNT and CDR2 YYREEE (reference sequence). V was shortened by 0 bases and J by 1 base, with 12 bases between the two germline ends. The length of the CDR3 is 16 residues. The CDR3 coding sequence is TGTGCCAGCAGCTTGGGGGCGCCCAGGGGCACAGATACGCAGTATTTT. Its protein product is CASSLGAPRGTDTQYF.

The chain joins TRBV28 to TRBJ1-1; D remains unclear. This CDR3 region has 13 residues. Germline V lookup: CDR1 MDHEN, CDR2 SYDVKM. V was cut by 4 bases and J by 7 bases, with 13 bases left in between. CDR3 loop: CASSSAGAYEAFF. The CDR3 DNA reads TGTGCCAGCAGTTCGGCGGGAGCCTATGAAGCTTTCTTT.

The chain combines TRBV5-1 with TRBJ2-1, with 12 bases aligning to TRBD2. The CDR3 has 18 amino acids. Germline values: CDR1 SGHRS, CDR2 YFSETQ. V lost 4 bases, J lost 6 bases, and 14 bases stayed unmatched. In DNA, the CDR3 is TGCGCCAGCAGCCCGACTAGCCTAGCGGGGGGGCCCGTCAATGAGCAGTTCTTC. Its protein is CASSPTSLAGGPVNEQFF.

V gene TRBV4-2 combines with J gene TRBJ2-3; 8 bases are shared with TRBD2. The germline gives CDR1 LGHNA, CDR2 YNFKEQ. V dropped 4 bases and J dropped 2; count of bases not matched to a gene: 8. The CDR3 is made up of 16 amino acids. Here the CDR3 DNA reads TGTGCCAGCAGCCCCGGGGGGGGCGGGGTCACAGATACGCAGTATTTT. Translation gives CASSPGGGGVTDTQYF.

V gene TRBV7-8 combines with J gene TRBJ1-1, with D perhaps TRBD1 (5 bases). The V gene's germline CDR1 is SGHVS and CDR2 FQNEAQ. V lost 5 bases to trimming and J lost 5 bases, with 12 bases between them. This CDR3 is 13 amino acids long. The CDR3 DNA sequence: TGTGCCAGCAGCCGCAGGGTGGGTACTGAAGCTTTCTTT. This gives the protein CASSRRVGTEAFF.

This clone was picked up a small number of times. V and J are TRBV19 and TRBJ2-5; a possible D gene is TRBD1 (6 bases). This CDR3 comprises 15 residues. CDR1 and CDR2 from the germline V gene are LNHDA and SQIVND (reference sequence). V was pared by 5 bases and J by 2 bases, with 15 bases between. CDR3 loop: CASSLSGVSQETQYF. The CDR3, as DNA: TGTGCCAGTAGTCTTTCAGGGGTCTCACAAGAGACCCAGTACTTC.

The sample holds a few counts of this clone. This CDR3 reads CAISQPDRGQETQYF. The DNA for the CDR3 is TGTGCCATCAGCCAACCGGACAGGGGCCAGGAGACCCAGTACTTC. The chain is built from TRBV10-3 and TRBJ2-5; 9 bases map to TRBD1. The CDR3 runs to 15 residues. CDR1 and CDR2 from the germline V gene are ENHRY and SYGVKD. The trim removed 6 bases at V and 5 bases at J, leaving 10 bases unmatched.

The genes are TRBV7-2 and TRBJ2-2, with TRBD1 identical over 7 bases. Trimming removed 6 bases from V and 5 bases from J; junction bases left unmatched: 6. This CDR3 spans 14 amino acids. The germline V gene has CDR1 SGHTA and CDR2 FQGNSA. CDR3 DNA sequence: TGTGCCAGCAGAACGGGACAGAGGACCGGGGAGCTGTTTTTT. Translation: CASRTGQRTGELFF.

The chain couples TRBV9 to TRBJ2-5; the match to TRBD2 covers 10 bases. CDR3 length: 17 amino acids. The V segment lost 4 bases and the J segment 5 bases; nucleotides outside the gene matches: 14. Germline V gene data show CDR1 as SGDLS and CDR2 as YYNGEE. CDR3 DNA: TGTGCCAGCAGCCCTAGCCCCCGAGCGGGAGGGGGGGAGACCCAGTACTTC. Protein product: CASSPSPRAGGGETQYF.

This clone was picked up a small number of times. The rearrangement joins TRBV7-2 to TRBJ2-2; TRBD1 matches at 8 bases. CDR1 SGHTA and CDR2 FQGNSA come from the germline V gene. V lost 5 bases and J lost 4; bases outside the gene matches: 6. The CDR3 runs to 15 residues. CDR3 sequence (DNA): TGTGCCAGCAGCCCCAGGGGGCAAGCCACCGGGGAGCTGTTTTTT. Residues: CASSPRGQATGELFF.

The V and J genes are TRBV5-4 and TRBJ2-6, with TRBD1 identical over 7 bases. This CDR3 spans 17 amino acids. The germline CDR1 and CDR2 sequences are SGHNT and YYREEE (reference sequence). Losses at the gene ends were 1 base for V and 1 base for J; bases not matched to a gene: 5. CDR3 loop: CASSLPGGKSGANVLTF. In DNA, the CDR3 is TGTGCCAGCAGCTTGCCAGGGGGAAAATCTGGGGCCAACGTCCTGACTTTC.

The table lists this clone with a few counts. The rearrangement links TRBV5-4 to TRBJ2-1; 9 bases align to TRBD2. From germline, CDR1 is SGHNT and CDR2 YYREEE (reference sequence). The trim removed 0 bases at V and 3 bases at J, leaving 4 bases unmatched. CDR3 length: 16 residues. This CDR3 is CASSLDAGGGYNEQFF. CDR3 DNA: TGTGCCAGCAGCTTGGACGCGGGAGGGGGCTACAATGAGCAGTTCTTC.

CDR3: CASSLGGGGELFF. The DNA for the CDR3 is TGTGCCAGCAGCTTGGGAGGAGGTGGGGAGCTGTTTTTT. The rearrangement uses TRBV7-2 and TRBJ2-2; D is possibly TRBD2 (6 bases). This CDR3 is built from 13 residues. V shed 3 bases and J shed 8 bases, with 10 bases lying between them. Germline assignment: CDR1 SGHTA and CDR2 FQGNSA.

This clone was picked up a small number of times. V usage is TRBV7-2 and J usage is TRBJ1-5; TRBD1 is a possible D gene (5 bases). Trimming took off 0 bases at V and 9 bases at J, with 9 bases between the two ends. The CDR3 has 13 amino acids. Germline V CDR1 and CDR2: SGHTA, FQGNSA. This CDR3 is CASSLAGESPQHF. The CDR3 DNA reads TGTGCCAGCAGCTTAGCAGGGGAATCGCCCCAGCATTTT.

CDR3 in amino acids: CASSKGLAAQETQYF. The CDR3 nucleotides read TGTGCCAGCAGCAAAGGACTAGCAGCTCAAGAGACCCAGTACTTC. The rearrangement joins TRBV9 to TRBJ2-5, with 8 bases aligning to TRBD2. The CDR3 length is 15 residues. Trimming removed 4 bases from V and 2 bases from J; junction bases left unmatched: 7. CDR1 and CDR2 from the germline V gene are SGDLS and YYNGEE.

In nucleotides, the CDR3 is TGTGCCTGGACCCATAGCGGAGCACTTTCCTACGAGCAGTACTTC. Translating gives CAWTHSGALSYEQYF. The chain combines TRBV30 with TRBJ2-7; possible D gene TRBD2, 6 bases. The ends were cut back, 4 bases at V and 1 base at J, with 17 bases in the middle. The CDR3 extends over 15 amino acids. Germline CDR1 GTSNPN, CDR2 SVGIG (reference sequence).

V and J are TRBV6-5 and TRBJ1-2, with TRBD1 identical over 8 bases. With V trimmed by 2 bases and J by 4 bases, 9 bases remained unmatched. Germline lookup yields CDR1 MNHEY and CDR2 SVGAGI. This CDR3 contains 16 residues. The CDR3 reads CASSYSYRGTGYGYTF. The CDR3 coding sequence is TGTGCCAGCAGTTACAGTTACAGGGGGACGGGCTATGGCTACACCTTC.

The chain employs TRBV5-1 and TRBJ1-4, with a possible D match to TRBD1 (6 bases). Per the germline V gene, CDR1 is SGHRS and CDR2 is YFSETQ. This CDR3 spans 15 amino acids. Trimming stripped 5 bases from V and 6 bases from J, with 17 bases between. CDR3 bases: TGCGCCAGCAGAGGTAATCAGGGGCCCCATGAAAAACTGTTTTTT. Amino acid sequence: CASRGNQGPHEKLFF.

This clone came up a few times. The J gene is TRBJ1-5, the V gene TRBV30; perhaps TRBD1 as D (6 bases). The CDR3 runs to 14 residues. Trimming shortened V by 0 bases and J by 4 bases, and 10 bases separated the two germline ends. Per the germline V gene, CDR1 is GTSNPN and CDR2 is SVGIG (reference sequence). The CDR3 here is CAWSVRGGNQPQHF. The CDR3 nucleotides read TGTGCCTGGAGTGTTAGGGGGGGAAATCAGCCCCAGCATTTT.

This clone was detected only a few times. The genes are TRBV15 and TRBJ2-5, with TRBD2 matching 7 bases. The V and J ends lost 3 bases and 1 base, in that order; junction bases with no gene match: 5. Germline CDR1 is LNHNV and CDR2 is YYDKDF (reference sequence). This CDR3 has 15 residues. For the CDR3, the DNA is TGTGCCACCAGCAGGAGGCCTAGCGGCCAAGAGACCCAGTACTTC. It specifies CATSRRPSGQETQYF.

This clone came up a few times. The chain combines TRBV29-1 with TRBJ2-3; 7 bases are shared with TRBD1. This CDR3 is built from 15 residues. In germline, CDR1 is SQVTM, CDR2 ANQGSEA. J gave up 6 bases and V 7 bases, and 16 bases lay outside the gene matches. CDR3 sequence: CSADPTGPPDDTQYF. The CDR3 region has the DNA TGCAGCGCCGACCCGACAGGGCCCCCAGACGATACGCAGTATTTT.

The CDR3 DNA is TGTGCCAGCCGGGGGTATAATGGCTACACCTTC. It encodes CASRGYNGYTF. The chain carries TRBV6-5 and TRBJ1-2, with a tentative D call TRBD1 (5 bases). Trimming took 8 bases from V and 6 from J, leaving 10 bases between them. Germline V CDR1 and CDR2: MNHEY, SVGAGI. CDR3 length: 11 residues.

The CDR3 region is CASSRGIDEKLFF. CDR3 coding DNA: TGCGCCAGCAGTCGGGGGATCGATGAAAAACTGTTTTTT. The chain has TRBV5-1 and TRBJ1-4; D is possibly TRBD1 (5 bases). The CDR3 has 13 residues. V was clipped by 5 bases and J by 6 bases, with 11 bases between them. From germline, CDR1 is SGHRS and CDR2 YFSETQ.

The chain employs TRBV7-9 and TRBJ2-5, with D possibly being TRBD2 (6 bases). From germline, CDR1 is SEHNR and CDR2 FQNEAQ (reference sequence). Trimming removed 7 bases at V and 5 bases at J, with 11 bases between. This CDR3 has 12 amino acids. The CDR3 loop is CASNPSGETQYF. The DNA of the CDR3 is TGTGCCAGCAACCCCAGCGGGGAGACCCAGTACTTC.

The chain employs TRBV28 and TRBJ1-2; D unresolved. The V end lost 2 bases, the J end lost 0 bases, and 7 bases lay between the germline ends. There are 14 residues in the CDR3. The germline V gene has CDR1 MDHEN and CDR2 SYDVKM. Here the CDR3 reads CASSLAGTNYGYTF. DNA for the CDR3: TGTGCCAGCAGTTTAGCAGGAACTAACTATGGCTACACCTTC.